This TCR beta chain was profiled in a study of cytomegalovirus exposure and HLA in healthy donors. With respect to this clone: Its specificity is not known.

60 Vbeta and 13 Jbeta primers were used in PCR. Methods used by the authors: Later reanalysis found tens of millions of unique TCR beta chains, around 9.9 million of them shared. Only in-frame clones appear in the TCRdb table, and some are missing; sequencing was by immunoSEQ multiplex PCR. V, J and clone size derive from that table, while D and trimming were established from the DNA sequence. The sample records approximately 150,000 clones, 70% being singletons. Everyone who donated was a healthy bone marrow donor. Germline trimming cut 3 bases from V and 1 base from J; bases unmatched to any gene: 6. The CDR3 contains 16 residues. Germline values: CDR1 MDHEN, CDR2 SYDVKM. Study-wide results and limits: Many donors carried some public TCRs, although rarity characterized most TCR sequences. The study listed roughly 160 cytomegalovirus-associated TCR beta chains.

Sequencing was carried out using PBMCs. V gene TRBV28 combines with J gene TRBJ2-3, with 8 bases identical to TRBD1. The source is a man younger than 35 in good health and CMV-seropositive. The CDR3 reads CASSLAGGAGTDTQYF. The CDR3 coding sequence is TGTGCCAGCAGTTTGGCAGGGGGCGCGGGCACAGATACGCAGTATTTT. The full variable domain, in which reference TRBV28 and TRBJ2-3 provide the parts outside the CDR3, is DVKVTQSSRYLVKRTGEKVFLECVQDMDHENMFWYRQDPGLGLRLIYFSYDVKMKEKGDIPEGYSVSREKKERFSLILESASTNQTSMYLCASSLAGGAGTDTQYFGPGTRLTVL.